This TCR beta chain was retrieved from a study of blood T cell repertoires in COVID-19. Germline assignment: CDR1 SGHAT and CDR2 FQNNGV. The CDR3 spans 16 residues. Trimming took off 5 bases at V and 0 bases at J, with 11 bases between the two ends. Per the study methods: Reference gene primers were amplified, and this amplification served to estimate nucleated cell counts. Only in-frame clones appear in the TCRdb table, and some are missing; sequencing was by immunoSEQ multiplex PCR. V, J and clone size are those of that table, while D and trimming were read from the DNA. The sample has 100,000 to 150,000 clones, 70% to 90% seen once.

Sequenced material: peripheral blood. This chain connects TRBV11-2 to TRBJ1-6, with a weak D call TRBD1 (6 bases). This TCR derives from a man aged 70 or older with active COVID-19. In DNA, the CDR3 is TGTGCCAGCAGCCGGGACATGAGCTCCTATAATTCACCCCTCCACTTT. Residues: CASSRDMSSYNSPLHF.